These T cell receptor beta chains were read from a single sample in a study of CD8 T cells in ankylosing spondylitis. MiXCR, applied by TCRdb to the 5' RACE reads, yields one record per CDR3 protein. The data hold 200,000 to 250,000 distinct CDR3 sequences, with about 16% observed a single time. Sequencing was performed on blood, either unsorted or a sorted T cell fraction (not recorded which). These TCRs come from a male donor with ankylosing spondylitis. The CDR3 runs from the conserved cysteine through the conserved F or W. Fields, in order: V gene, D gene, clone size, CDR3 protein. A D gene is named only where the DNA matches it firmly. Expanded clones are given a class, and other clones once, few, many or no size at all.

v_gene: TRBV7-9; d_gene: NA; abundance: NA; CDR3aa: CASSSSRGRDYTEAFF
v_gene: TRBV12-3/TRBV12-4; d_gene: NA; abundance: few; CDR3aa: CASSLALQYNQPQHF
v_gene: TRBV4-1; d_gene: NA; abundance: few; CDR3aa: CASSQDRIEGYYGYTF
v_gene: TRBV7-9; d_gene: TRBD1; abundance: NA; CDR3aa: CASETGPAYEQYF
v_gene: TRBV20-1; d_gene: NA; abundance: many; CDR3aa: CSAKGLGGLQETQYF
v_gene: TRBV29-1; d_gene: TRBD2; abundance: NA; CDR3aa: CSGRTSGRHGFF
v_gene: TRBV10-3; d_gene: NA; abundance: NA; CDR3aa: CAISEPSSYGYTF
v_gene: TRBV29-1; d_gene: TRBD2; abundance: many; CDR3aa: CSVRGLADSSYNEQFF
v_gene: TRBV7-9; d_gene: NA; abundance: few; CDR3aa: CASSLEFVSDTQYF
v_gene: TRBV4-1; d_gene: TRBD2; abundance: many; CDR3aa: CASSRWTSGGTDTQYF
v_gene: TRBV11-1; d_gene: NA; abundance: NA; CDR3aa: CASSFGTGGEQFF
v_gene: TRBV2; d_gene: NA; abundance: NA; CDR3aa: CASSDGLAAQETQYF
v_gene: TRBV12-3/TRBV12-4; d_gene: TRBD2; abundance: NA; CDR3aa: CASRGLAAPSPYEQYF
v_gene: TRBV20-1; d_gene: TRBD2; abundance: few; CDR3aa: CSANSGGVNNEQFF
v_gene: TRBV9; d_gene: TRBD2; abundance: NA; CDR3aa: CASSGGLEGSYNEQFF
v_gene: TRBV28; d_gene: NA; abundance: NA; CDR3aa: CASSPNPGAETQYF
v_gene: TRBV28; d_gene: NA; abundance: NA; CDR3aa: CASSFRGDTYEQYF
v_gene: TRBV30; d_gene: NA; abundance: few; CDR3aa: CAWDYGGAEQYF
v_gene: TRBV20-1; d_gene: NA; abundance: few; CDR3aa: CSASPGVGEQYF
v_gene: TRBV7-3; d_gene: NA; abundance: few; CDR3aa: CASTAVGGEQFF
v_gene: TRBV13; d_gene: TRBD1; abundance: few; CDR3aa: CASSPGQGAWVTDTQYF
v_gene: TRBV4-1; d_gene: NA; abundance: NA; CDR3aa: CASSQVFPGGDTGELFF
v_gene: TRBV10-3; d_gene: NA; abundance: many; CDR3aa: CAASDVAYEQYF
v_gene: TRBV3-1; d_gene: NA; abundance: few; CDR3aa: CASRPGTKETQYF
v_gene: TRBV4-1; d_gene: TRBD1; abundance: many; CDR3aa: CASSPRDRAYEQYF
v_gene: TRBV7-8; d_gene: NA; abundance: NA; CDR3aa: CASSFFRDGSYNEQFF
v_gene: TRBV12-3/TRBV12-4; d_gene: NA; abundance: NA; CDR3aa: CASSPSGAIYTF
v_gene: TRBV12-3/TRBV12-4; d_gene: NA; abundance: NA; CDR3aa: CASSHSDISAHF
v_gene: TRBV28; d_gene: NA; abundance: few; CDR3aa: CASSFPSNNQPQHF
v_gene: TRBV20-1; d_gene: NA; abundance: few; CDR3aa: CSAIPRTGPYEQYF
v_gene: TRBV6-5; d_gene: TRBD2; abundance: few; CDR3aa: CASSYETSGRETQYF
v_gene: TRBV7-9; d_gene: NA; abundance: few; CDR3aa: CASSSRDTAYEQYF
v_gene: TRBV7-8; d_gene: TRBD1; abundance: NA; CDR3aa: CASSLTQGADEQFF
v_gene: TRBV5-1; d_gene: NA; abundance: many; CDR3aa: CASSWDSNQPQHF
v_gene: TRBV28; d_gene: TRBD2; abundance: NA; CDR3aa: CASSFFGLAGYNEQFF
v_gene: TRBV5-5; d_gene: TRBD1; abundance: few; CDR3aa: CASSLRDRVNEQFF
v_gene: TRBV12-3/TRBV12-4; d_gene: NA; abundance: NA; CDR3aa: CASSRGSNYNEQFF